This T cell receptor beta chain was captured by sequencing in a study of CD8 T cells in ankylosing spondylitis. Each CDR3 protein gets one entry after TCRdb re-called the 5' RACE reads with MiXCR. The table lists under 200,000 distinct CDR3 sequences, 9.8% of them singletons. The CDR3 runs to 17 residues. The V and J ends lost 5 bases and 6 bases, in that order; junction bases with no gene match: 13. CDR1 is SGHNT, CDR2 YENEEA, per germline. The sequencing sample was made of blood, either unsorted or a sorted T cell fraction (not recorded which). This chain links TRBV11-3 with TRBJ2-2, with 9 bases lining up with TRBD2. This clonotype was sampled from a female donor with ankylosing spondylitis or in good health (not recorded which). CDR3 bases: TGTGCCAGCAGCCGTAGCCTTGGGGCGGGAGGGCCCGGGGAGCTGTTTTTT. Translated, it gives CASSRSLGAGGPGELFF. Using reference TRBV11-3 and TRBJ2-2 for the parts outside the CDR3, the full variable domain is EAGVVQSPRYKIIEKKQPVAFWCNPISGHNTLYWYLQNLGQGPELLIRYENEEAVDDSQLPKDRFSAERLKGVDSTLKIQPAELGDSAVYLCASSRSLGAGGPGELFFGEGSRLTVL.